This T cell receptor beta chain appears in the sequencing data of a study of regulatory T cells in long-lasting Graves disease. Described time point: newly diagnosed GD, antithyroid drugs for less than 3 months. Extracted RNA from PBMCs served as the source of the TCR library. EDTA tubes held roughly 9.2 milliliters of peripheral blood from each patient. On this clonotype: Its target is not known.

CDR3 size: 12 residues. V lost 6 bases and J 3 bases, leaving 12 bases between the germline ends. CDR1 and CDR2 (germline): DFQATT, SNEGSKA (reference sequence). Study outcomes and limitations: Lower TCR diversity characterized persistent Graves' patients relative to newly diagnosed patients.

CDR3 regions were amplified by Arm-PCR using iRepertoire HTBI primers to build TCR beta libraries. TCRdb called the multiplex PCR reads again in MiXCR, with one record for every CDR3 protein. This sample has about 610,000 distinct CDR3 sequences; around 16% occur once, and the top ten carry around 12%. The same sample was also studied in work on T cells in Graves' hyperthyroidism and ophthalmopathy. That source reports: The model forecast ophthalmopathy, anticipating it by a median approximately 6.2 months before onset.

V and J are TRBV20-1 and TRBJ2-7; perhaps TRBD2 as D (5 bases). This TCR was recovered from a young man with Graves disease. This specimen consisted of peripheral blood mononuclear cells (PBMCs), obtained at new diagnosis, from a patient treated with antithyroid drugs. The CDR3 loop is CSADRRGYEQYF. The CDR3 region has the DNA TGCAGTGCAGATCGTCGGGGCTACGAGCAGTACTTC.